The 18 T cell receptor beta chains given below trace back to one sample, sequenced in a study of blood T cell repertoires in COVID-19. Clones were sequenced by immunoSEQ multiplex PCR, and TCRdb holds only the in-frame ones, with some missing. The sample has approximately 300,000 clones; around 90% are singletons. Specimen: peripheral blood. The source is a woman between 25 and 40 years old with COVID-19, enrolled during active disease.

J is TRBJ1-1 and V is TRBV5-1; D gene ambiguous. Germline V gives CDR1 SGHRS, CDR2 YFSETQ. The CDR3 runs to 16 residues. Deletions cut 5 bases from V and 1 base from J, with 18 bases between. The CDR3 DNA sequence: TGCGCCAGCAGATTACTTAGTGGACGGGAGAACACTGAAGCTTTCTTT. Translated, it gives CASRLLSGRENTEAFF.

The V gene is TRBV28, the J gene TRBJ1-2, with 9 bases aligning to TRBD1. The ends lost 2 bases at V and 2 bases at J; junction bases unmatched: 12. The CDR3 consists of 18 residues. Looked up from germline, CDR1 is MDHEN and CDR2 is SYDVKM. The DNA for the CDR3 is TGTGCCAGCAGTTTAATGGACAGGGGTTTTGGTCCCAACTATGGCTACACCTTC. Translated: CASSLMDRGFGPNYGYTF.

This chain joins TRBV2 and TRBJ1-2, with 9 nucleotides matching TRBD1. Germline V gene data show CDR1 as SNHLY and CDR2 as FYNNEI. J gave up 4 bases and V 6 bases, and 6 bases lay outside the gene matches. The CDR3 is made up of 14 amino acids. The CDR3 DNA reads TGTGCCAGCAGCCGGGACAGGGAAGCCTATGGCTACACCTTC. It yields the protein CASSRDREAYGYTF.

V gene TRBV7-8 combines with J gene TRBJ2-7; D ambiguous. The V end lost 1 base, the J end lost 3 bases, and 7 bases lay between the germline ends. This CDR3 spans 13 amino acids. From germline, CDR1 is SGHVS and CDR2 FQNEAQ. The CDR3 spells CASSLGQFYEQYF. The CDR3, as DNA: TGTGCCAGCAGCTTAGGGCAGTTCTACGAGCAGTACTTC.

The rearrangement uses TRBV18 and TRBJ2-1; 10 bases fit TRBD2. V trimming: 2 bases; J trimming: 8 bases; junction bases outside the gene matches: 18. The CDR3 is 19 residues long. The germline CDR1 and CDR2 sequences are KGHSH and LQKENI. CDR3 coding DNA: TGTGCCAGCTCACCAGGGGTTTTCCGAGCGGGAGGGCCAGTCCATGAGCAGTTCTTC. It codes for CASSPGVFRAGGPVHEQFF.

The chain links TRBV5-1 to TRBJ2-1; 14 nucleotides align to TRBD2. The ends lost 3 bases at V and 6 bases at J; junction bases unmatched: 2. This CDR3 spans 15 amino acids. The germline V gene encodes CDR1 SGHRS and CDR2 YFSETQ. CDR3 nucleotide sequence: TGCGCCAGCAGCTCCGGGACTAGCGGGGGCAATGAGCAGTTCTTC. This gives the protein CASSSGTSGGNEQFF.

This chain uses TRBV28 with TRBJ1-5; 8 bases match TRBD1. This CDR3 has 19 residues. After removal of 4 bases from V and 1 base from J, the junction contained 15 bases not matched to a gene. Germline V CDR1 and CDR2: MDHEN, SYDVKM. The CDR3 is CASSSPGTGGIISNQPQHF. The CDR3 DNA is TGTGCCAGCAGTTCCCCGGGGACAGGTGGGATTATAAGCAATCAGCCCCAGCATTTT.

The rearrangement uses TRBV5-1 and TRBJ2-7; 13 bases agree with TRBD2. The CDR3 covers 18 residues. Trimming cost V 4 bases and J 3 bases; bases outside gene matches: 13. Germline V gene data show CDR1 as SGHRS and CDR2 as YFSETQ. CDR3 protein: CASSGTSGRARGNYEQYF. CDR3 coding DNA: TGCGCCAGCAGCGGAACTAGCGGGAGGGCCCGTGGGAACTACGAGCAGTACTTC.

V is TRBV4-1 and J is TRBJ2-2, with 8 bases aligning to TRBD2. Looked up from germline, CDR1 is MGHRA and CDR2 is YSYEKL. CDR3 size: 12 residues. Losses at the gene ends were 9 bases for V and 6 bases for J; bases not matched to a gene: 3. Written as DNA, the CDR3 is TGCGCCAGTTACGGGGGGGCCGGGGAGCTGTTTTTT. Translating gives CASYGGAGELFF.

This chain joins TRBV18 and TRBJ1-2; weak D call: TRBD1 (6 bases). Germline lookup yields CDR1 KGHSH and CDR2 LQKENI. Trimming took 5 bases from V and 4 from J, leaving 17 bases between them. This CDR3 is 15 amino acids long. CDR3 residues: CASSSYRESGYGYTF. CDR3 bases: TGTGCCAGCTCATCGTACAGGGAATCGGGCTATGGCTACACCTTC.

The chain uses TRBV7-6 and TRBJ2-1, with D maybe TRBD2 (5 bases). This CDR3 comprises 17 residues. Trimming removed 5 bases from V and 5 bases from J, with 22 bases in between. Germline V gene data show CDR1 as SGHVS and CDR2 as FNYEAQ. In DNA, the CDR3 is TGTGCCAGCAGCCTCCGGGATCCCCAGGCCCCCCACAATGAGCAGTTCTTC. Its protein is CASSLRDPQAPHNEQFF. Variable domain in full (rest from reference TRBV7-6 and TRBJ2-1): GAGVSQSPRYKVTKRGQDVALRCDPISGHVSLYWYRQALGQGPEFLTYFNYEAQQDKSGLPNDRFSAERPEGSISTLTIQRTEQRDSAMYRCASSLRDPQAPHNEQFFGPGTRLTVL.

This clone was observed once. V usage is TRBV13 and J usage is TRBJ2-1, with 7 bases identical to TRBD2. The CDR3 runs 15 residues. In germline, CDR1 is PRHDT, CDR2 FYEKMQ (reference sequence). V lost 5 bases, J lost 6 bases, and 10 bases stayed unmatched. The CDR3 DNA is TGTGCCAGCAGCGTTTTGAGGGAGGGCCTCAATGAGCAGTTCTTC. Protein product: CASSVLREGLNEQFF.

The gene calls are TRBV11-3 and TRBJ2-5, with D tentatively TRBD2 (6 bases). V lost 0 bases, J lost 3 bases, and 11 bases lay in between. The CDR3 contains 15 residues. The germline V gene encodes CDR1 SGHNT and CDR2 YENEEA. CDR3 sequence: CASSLEGSGEETQYF. The CDR3 nucleotides are TGTGCCAGCAGCTTAGAGGGCTCGGGGGAAGAGACCCAGTACTTC.

The genes are TRBV10-1 and TRBJ1-1; TRBD1 matches at 7 bases. The CDR3 extends over 15 amino acids. Germline trimming cut 0 bases from V and 5 bases from J; bases unmatched to any gene: 6. CDR1 WNHNN and CDR2 SYGVQD come from the germline V gene (reference sequence). The CDR3 reads CASSESRQGGTEAFF. The CDR3 DNA follows: TGCGCCAGCAGTGAGTCGAGACAGGGAGGAACTGAAGCTTTCTTT.

The chain carries TRBV4-3 and TRBJ1-5; D possibly corresponds to TRBD1 (6 bases). Between the trimmed V and J ends, which lost 4 bases and 10 bases, there was a span of 23 bases. Germline V lookup: CDR1 LGHNA, CDR2 YSLEER. The CDR3 runs 16 residues. The CDR3 DNA reads as TGCGCCAGCAGCCCGAGGGGGAGGGAACGGTCTCTCCCCCAGCATTTT. Encoded protein: CASSPRGRERSLPQHF.

V is TRBV28 and J is TRBJ1-2; D possibly corresponds to TRBD1 (6 bases). V lost 8 bases to trimming and J lost 4 bases, with 11 bases between them. This CDR3 region has 12 residues. Per germline, CDR1 MDHEN and CDR2 SYDVKM. CDR3 loop: CASLDRPYGYTF. The CDR3 DNA follows: TGTGCCAGCCTGGACAGACCCTATGGCTACACCTTC.

The chain recombines TRBV9 with TRBJ1-2, with 8 bases identical to TRBD1. The germline V gene has CDR1 SGDLS and CDR2 YYNGEE. The junction had 6 bases not matched to a gene; V was cut back by 4 bases and J by 4 bases. The CDR3 length is 14 residues. CDR3 in DNA: TGTGCCAGCAGCAGGGACAGGTCGACCTATGGCTACACCTTC. The encoded protein is CASSRDRSTYGYTF.

The chain is built from TRBV29-1 and TRBJ1-1; possible D gene TRBD1, 6 bases. The CDR3 loop spans 12 amino acids. Trimming removed 4 bases from V and 0 bases from J, with 6 bases in between. CDR1 and CDR2 (germline): SQVTM, ANQGSEA. This CDR3 reads CSVGQVNTEAFF. The CDR3, as DNA: TGCAGCGTTGGACAGGTGAACACTGAAGCTTTCTTT.